The 8 T cell receptor beta chains below all came from one sample that was sequenced in a study of regulatory dendritic cells for organ transplantation. The data were produced by immunoSEQ multiplex PCR, yet TCRdb's version contains in-frame clones alone and is incomplete. The sample has around 19,000 clones, approximately 85% seen once. Allogeneic regulatory or mature dendritic cells were co-cultured for less than six days with CFSE-labeled sorted T cells at 1:10. No antigen is known for these receptors. Sequenced material: naive CD4+ T cells from blood cultured with regulatory dendritic cells. The subset: CD45RA+ naive T cells. These receptors were taken from a human donor in good health.

V gene TRBV4-1 combines with J gene TRBJ2-5; D remains unclear. Germline CDR1 is MGHRA and CDR2 is YSYEKL. CDR3 size: 15 residues. Between the trimmed V and J ends, which lost 0 bases and 1 base, there was a span of 9 bases. As DNA, the CDR3 is TGCGCCAGCAGCCAAGATGGGTCAGCCCAAGAGACCCAGTACTTC. Translating gives CASSQDGSAQETQYF.

The V and J genes are TRBV5-6 and TRBJ2-3; 10 nucleotides agree with TRBD1. The junction had 6 bases not matched to a gene; V was cut back by 1 base and J by 4 bases. From germline, CDR1 is SGHDT and CDR2 YYEEEE. This CDR3 is built from 16 residues. The CDR3 region has the DNA TGTGCCAGCAGCTTGATCGACAGGGGGCAGGCAGATACGCAGTATTTT. Its translation: CASSLIDRGQADTQYF.

The chain combines TRBV2 with TRBJ1-4, with TRBD1 matching 7 bases. The CDR3 has 14 amino acids. The germline V gene has CDR1 SNHLY and CDR2 FYNNEI. V was clipped by 3 bases and J by 3 bases; unmatched bases: 1. The CDR3, as DNA: TGTGCCAGCAGTGATCAGGGGGCTAATGAAAAACTGTTTTTT. This encodes CASSDQGANEKLFF.

This clone has a single count. In nucleotides, the CDR3 is TGTGCCAGCTCACCACCGGGGCGAGAGACCCAGTACTTC. It is translated as CASSPPGRETQYF. The chain has TRBV18 and TRBJ2-5; possibly TRBD1 for D (5 bases). The CDR3 totals 13 residues. Germline V gene sequence: CDR1 KGHSH, CDR2 LQKENI. The V gene lost 0 bases and the J gene lost 4 bases, with 6 bases spanning the gap.

This chain joins TRBV29-1 and TRBJ1-1; no firm D call. The CDR3 length is 13 residues. Deletions cut 3 bases from V and 1 base from J, with 9 bases between. Looked up from germline, CDR1 is SQVTM and CDR2 is ANQGSEA. The CDR3 spells CSVDSNWNTEAFF. The CDR3 DNA reads TGCAGCGTTGATTCTAACTGGAACACTGAAGCTTTCTTT.

This chain joins TRBV5-4 and TRBJ2-5, with 15 bases lining up with TRBD2. Germline loops: CDR1 SGHNT, CDR2 YYREEE (reference sequence). The CDR3 length is 17 residues. With 3 bases clipped from V and 4 bases from J, the junction kept 7 bases outside the gene matches. The CDR3 loop is CASSSGLAGGPGETQYF. The CDR3 DNA follows: TGTGCCAGCAGCTCAGGACTAGCGGGGGGGCCAGGAGAGACCCAGTACTTC.

The chain carries TRBV27 and TRBJ1-5, with TRBD1 identical over 8 bases. Germline V gives CDR1 MNHEY, CDR2 SMNVEV (reference sequence). Trimming removed 2 bases from V and 1 base from J; junction bases left unmatched: 10. The CDR3 runs 18 residues. The CDR3 reads CASSLRAGQGQSNQPQHF. Written as DNA, the CDR3 is TGTGCCAGCAGTTTAAGGGCAGGACAGGGACAAAGCAATCAGCCCCAGCATTTT.

This chain connects TRBV11-3 to TRBJ2-7; 10 nucleotides agree with TRBD1. There are 15 residues in the CDR3. Germline CDR1 reads SGHNT; CDR2 reads YENEEA. The V segment lost 6 bases and the J segment 1 base; nucleotides outside the gene matches: 6. The CDR3 loop reads CASSFAGQGSYEQYF. The CDR3 DNA is TGTGCCAGCAGTTTCGCGGGACAGGGGTCCTACGAGCAGTACTTC.